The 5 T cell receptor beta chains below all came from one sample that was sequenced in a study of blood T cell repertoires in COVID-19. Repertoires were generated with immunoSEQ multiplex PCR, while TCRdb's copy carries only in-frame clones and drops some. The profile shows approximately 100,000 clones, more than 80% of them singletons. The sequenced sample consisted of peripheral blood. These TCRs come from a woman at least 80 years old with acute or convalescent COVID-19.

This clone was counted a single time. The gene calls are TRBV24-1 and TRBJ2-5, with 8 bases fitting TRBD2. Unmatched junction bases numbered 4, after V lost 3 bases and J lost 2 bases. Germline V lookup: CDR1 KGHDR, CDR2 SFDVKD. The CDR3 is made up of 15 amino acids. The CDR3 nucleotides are TGTGCCACCAGTGATCACGGGACTAGACAAGAGACCCAGTACTTC. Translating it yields CATSDHGTRQETQYF.

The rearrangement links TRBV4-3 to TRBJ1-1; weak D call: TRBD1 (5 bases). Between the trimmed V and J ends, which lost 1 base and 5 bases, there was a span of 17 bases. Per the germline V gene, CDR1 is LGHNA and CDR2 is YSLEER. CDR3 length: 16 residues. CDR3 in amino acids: CASSQGWGSAGTEAFF. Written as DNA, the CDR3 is TGCGCCAGCAGCCAAGGTTGGGGATCGGCAGGGACTGAAGCTTTCTTT.

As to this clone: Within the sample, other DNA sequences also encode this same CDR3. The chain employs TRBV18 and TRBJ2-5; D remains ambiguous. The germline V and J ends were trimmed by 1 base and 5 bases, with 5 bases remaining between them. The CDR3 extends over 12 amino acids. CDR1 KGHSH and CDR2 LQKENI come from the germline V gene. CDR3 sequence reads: CASSPRAETQYF. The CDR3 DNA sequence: TGTGCCAGCTCACCACGGGCTGAGACCCAGTACTTC.

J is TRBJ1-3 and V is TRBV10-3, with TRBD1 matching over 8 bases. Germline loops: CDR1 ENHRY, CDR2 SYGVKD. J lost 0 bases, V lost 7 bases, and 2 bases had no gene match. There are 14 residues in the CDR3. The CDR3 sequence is CAITGTGSGNTIYF. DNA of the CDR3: TGTGCCATCACCGGGACAGGCTCTGGAAACACCATATATTTT.

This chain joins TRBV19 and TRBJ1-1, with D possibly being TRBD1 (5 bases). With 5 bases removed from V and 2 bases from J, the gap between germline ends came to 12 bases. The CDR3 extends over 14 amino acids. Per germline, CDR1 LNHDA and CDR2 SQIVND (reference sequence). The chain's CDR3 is CASSPQQVNTEAFF. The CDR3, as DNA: TGTGCCAGTAGTCCTCAACAGGTTAACACTGAAGCTTTCTTT.